This is a list of T cell receptor beta chains from one sample in a study of T cell repertoires in cytomegalovirus infection. Their antigens are not known. TCRdb reanalysed the reads using MiXCR and keeps one entry per CDR3 protein. Altogether 650,000 to 900,000 distinct CDR3 sequences are present, around 29% being singletons, with the ten largest covering around 14%. The material sequenced was cultured CD8+ T cells from PBMCs, taken from culture after CMV antigen stimulation. These receptors were taken from a human donor in good health (CMV status not recorded). Some clones in this sample may be carry-over from other donors' samples. Both conserved end residues are part of each CDR3. The order of the fields is clone size, J gene, V gene, D gene, CDR3 protein, CDR3 DNA. A D gene is named only where the DNA matches it firmly. Clone size, where shown, is once, few, many, or a class for clones that have expanded.

abundance: -
j_gene: TRBJ2-5
v_gene: TRBV6-8
d_gene: TRBD2
CDR3aa: CANSRLAMETQYF
CDR3nt: TGTGCCAACAGTAGACTAGCAATGGAGACCCAGTACTTC

abundance: -
j_gene: TRBJ2-7
v_gene: TRBV14
d_gene: TRBD2
CDR3aa: CASSQEAGGAYEQYF
CDR3nt: TGTGCCAGCAGCCAAGAAGCCGGGGGGGCGTACGAGCAGTACTTC

abundance: -
j_gene: TRBJ1-1
v_gene: TRBV5-4
d_gene: -
CDR3aa: CASSLAVQSEAFF
CDR3nt: TGTGCCAGCAGCTTGGCCGTACAGTCTGAAGCTTTCTTT

abundance: few
j_gene: TRBJ2-1
v_gene: TRBV4-3
d_gene: -
CDR3aa: CASSQKVGRGRYNEQFF
CDR3nt: TGCGCCAGCAGCCAAAAGGTGGGGAGGGGGCGGTACAATGAGCAGTTCTTC

abundance: -
j_gene: TRBJ1-6
v_gene: TRBV6-6
d_gene: -
CDR3aa: CASSTKRTYSPLHF
CDR3nt: TGTGCCAGCAGTACCAAAAGGACCTATTCACCCCTCCACTTT

abundance: -
j_gene: TRBJ1-4
v_gene: TRBV7-9
d_gene: TRBD1
CDR3aa: CASLQGVNEKLFF
CDR3nt: TGTGCCAGCCTACAGGGGGTAAATGAAAAACTGTTTTTT

abundance: many
j_gene: TRBJ1-1
v_gene: TRBV7-2
d_gene: -
CDR3aa: CASSPEVNTEAFF
CDR3nt: TGTGCCAGCAGCCCAGAGGTGAACACTGAAGCTTTCTTT

abundance: -
j_gene: TRBJ1-1
v_gene: TRBV11-2
d_gene: -
CDR3aa: CASSLWSRELGTEAFF
CDR3nt: TGTGCCAGCAGCTTATGGTCAAGGGAGTTGGGGACTGAAGCTTTCTTT

abundance: -
j_gene: TRBJ1-1
v_gene: TRBV27
d_gene: -
CDR3aa: CASSFQGPSNTEAFF
CDR3nt: TGTGCCAGCAGTTTCCAGGGACCATCGAACACTGAAGCTTTCTTT

abundance: many
j_gene: TRBJ1-3
v_gene: TRBV6-1
d_gene: -
CDR3aa: CASNMEGSGNTIYF
CDR3nt: TGTGCCAGCAATATGGAGGGCTCTGGAAACACCATATATTTT

abundance: -
j_gene: TRBJ2-5
v_gene: TRBV11-2
d_gene: TRBD1
CDR3aa: CASSFGRQGVLETQYF
CDR3nt: TGTGCCAGCAGCTTCGGGAGACAGGGGGTCTTAGAGACCCAGTACTTC

abundance: -
j_gene: TRBJ2-3
v_gene: TRBV12-3/TRBV12-4
d_gene: -
CDR3aa: CASNLGGTSPTGTQYF
CDR3nt: TGTGCCAGCAACCTCGGCGGAACCTCGCCTACCGGGACGCAGTATTTT

abundance: few
j_gene: TRBJ2-2
v_gene: TRBV15
d_gene: TRBD1
CDR3aa: CAIDRGPSGELFF
CDR3nt: TGTGCCATTGACAGGGGGCCGTCCGGGGAGCTGTTTTTT

abundance: few
j_gene: TRBJ1-4
v_gene: TRBV27
d_gene: TRBD1
CDR3aa: CAAGARTGLNEKLFF
CDR3nt: TGTGCCGCGGGAGCCCGGACAGGACTTAATGAAAAACTGTTTTTT

abundance: -
j_gene: TRBJ2-1
v_gene: TRBV20-1
d_gene: TRBD2
CDR3aa: CSAGTQRGINEQFF
CDR3nt: TGCAGTGCTGGGACCCAGCGGGGGATCAATGAGCAGTTCTTC

abundance: few
j_gene: TRBJ2-1
v_gene: TRBV15
d_gene: TRBD2
CDR3aa: CATSRDRDYYNEQFF
CDR3nt: TGTGCCACCAGCAGAGATCGGGACTATTACAATGAGCAGTTCTTC

abundance: -
j_gene: TRBJ1-5
v_gene: TRBV7-9
d_gene: TRBD1
CDR3aa: CTSSIGTGPNQPQHF
CDR3nt: TGTACCAGCAGCATCGGGACAGGCCCCAATCAGCCCCAGCATTTT

abundance: few
j_gene: TRBJ2-5
v_gene: TRBV12-3/TRBV12-4
d_gene: TRBD1
CDR3aa: CASSPGQGEYQETQYF
CDR3nt: TGTGCCAGCAGTCCAGGACAGGGGGAGTACCAAGAGACCCAGTACTTC

abundance: -
j_gene: TRBJ2-5
v_gene: TRBV12-5
d_gene: -
CDR3aa: CASGLDRQETQYF
CDR3nt: TGTGCTAGTGGTTTAGATCGCCAAGAGACCCAGTACTTC

abundance: -
j_gene: TRBJ2-1
v_gene: TRBV20-1
d_gene: TRBD1
CDR3aa: CSAREPGQGANNEQFF
CDR3nt: TGCAGTGCTAGAGAGCCGGGACAGGGAGCCAACAATGAGCAGTTCTTC

abundance: few
j_gene: TRBJ2-1
v_gene: TRBV6-5
d_gene: -
CDR3aa: CASSTTGMSYNEQFF
CDR3nt: TGTGCCAGCAGTACGACCGGGATGTCCTACAATGAGCAGTTCTTC

abundance: -
j_gene: TRBJ2-1
v_gene: TRBV19
d_gene: TRBD2
CDR3aa: CASSRLAGPYNEQFF
CDR3nt: TGTGCCAGTAGTAGACTAGCGGGGCCCTACAATGAGCAGTTCTTC

abundance: many
j_gene: TRBJ2-6
v_gene: TRBV19
d_gene: -
CDR3aa: CASSLVVPETGANVLTF
CDR3nt: TGTGCCAGTAGTTTAGTGGTTCCCGAAACTGGGGCCAACGTCCTGACTTTC

abundance: few
j_gene: TRBJ1-1
v_gene: TRBV7-9
d_gene: TRBD1
CDR3aa: CASSFGGDRDPWNTEAFF
CDR3nt: TGTGCCAGCAGCTTTGGCGGGGACAGGGATCCCTGGAACACTGAAGCTTTCTTT

abundance: -
j_gene: TRBJ1-1
v_gene: TRBV10-3
d_gene: -
CDR3aa: CAISSDGLSPEAFF
CDR3nt: TGTGCCATCAGTTCCGACGGGTTGTCCCCTGAAGCTTTCTTT

abundance: few
j_gene: TRBJ2-1
v_gene: TRBV6-6
d_gene: TRBD1
CDR3aa: CASVPLQGYNEQFF
CDR3nt: TGTGCCAGCGTCCCTTTACAGGGGTACAATGAGCAGTTCTTC

abundance: -
j_gene: TRBJ1-1
v_gene: TRBV6-1
d_gene: -
CDR3aa: CASNRQSEAFF
CDR3nt: TGTGCCAGCAATCGGCAGTCTGAAGCTTTCTTT

abundance: -
j_gene: TRBJ2-3
v_gene: TRBV6-1
d_gene: -
CDR3aa: CATRSGHTQYF
CDR3nt: TGTGCCACCCGGAGTGGACATACGCAGTATTTT

abundance: -
j_gene: TRBJ1-5
v_gene: TRBV6-2/TRBV6-3
d_gene: -
CDR3aa: CASRSGGGGNQPQHF
CDR3nt: TGTGCCAGCAGAAGCGGGGGGGGGGGCAATCAGCCCCAGCATTTT

abundance: many
j_gene: TRBJ1-1
v_gene: TRBV5-4
d_gene: -
CDR3aa: CASSLRRVNTEAFF
CDR3nt: TGTGCCAGCAGCTTACGCAGGGTAAACACTGAAGCTTTCTTT

abundance: -
j_gene: TRBJ1-1
v_gene: TRBV5-4
d_gene: -
CDR3aa: CASSLASTLNTEAFF
CDR3nt: TGTGCCAGCAGCTTGGCTTCCACCTTGAACACTGAAGCTTTCTTT

abundance: few
j_gene: TRBJ2-3
v_gene: TRBV7-6
d_gene: TRBD1
CDR3aa: CASSGGQHNTDTQYF
CDR3nt: TGTGCCAGCAGCGGGGGACAGCATAACACAGATACGCAGTATTTT

abundance: -
j_gene: TRBJ2-7
v_gene: TRBV12-3/TRBV12-4
d_gene: -
CDR3aa: CASTLGSSPHEQYF
CDR3nt: TGTGCCAGCACCCTCGGGAGTAGTCCCCACGAGCAGTACTTC

abundance: few
j_gene: TRBJ2-3
v_gene: TRBV7-2
d_gene: TRBD2
CDR3aa: CASRLPGGTQYF
CDR3nt: TGTGCCAGCAGACTCCCGGGGGGTACGCAGTATTTT

abundance: -
j_gene: TRBJ1-2
v_gene: TRBV27
d_gene: TRBD1
CDR3aa: CASSFQGTGGAFGYTF
CDR3nt: TGTGCCAGCAGTTTCCAAGGGACAGGGGGCGCTTTTGGCTACACCTTC

abundance: -
j_gene: TRBJ1-2
v_gene: TRBV6-6
d_gene: TRBD1
CDR3aa: CASSYFTGGQTNYGYTF
CDR3nt: TGTGCCAGCAGTTACTTTACCGGGGGACAGACTAACTATGGCTACACCTTC

abundance: many
j_gene: TRBJ1-6
v_gene: TRBV11-2
d_gene: -
CDR3aa: CASSLVGDSYNSPLHF
CDR3nt: TGTGCCAGCAGCCTTGTGGGGGATAGCTATAATTCACCCCTCCACTTT

abundance: -
j_gene: TRBJ2-7
v_gene: TRBV10-3
d_gene: -
CDR3aa: CAISERDHNYEQYF
CDR3nt: TGTGCCATCAGTGAACGGGACCACAACTACGAGCAGTACTTC

abundance: -
j_gene: TRBJ1-2
v_gene: TRBV20-1
d_gene: -
CDR3aa: CSARLEARGLNYGYTF
CDR3nt: TGCAGTGCTAGACTAGAAGCTCGAGGGCTTAACTATGGCTACACCTTC

abundance: few
j_gene: TRBJ2-3
v_gene: TRBV7-2
d_gene: TRBD2
CDR3aa: CASSLAPRGIDTQYF
CDR3nt: TGTGCCAGCAGCTTAGCCCCGCGGGGGATAGATACGCAGTATTTT

abundance: -
j_gene: TRBJ2-2
v_gene: TRBV24-1
d_gene: -
CDR3aa: CATSDPQGLDTGELFF
CDR3nt: TGTGCCACCAGTGACCCACAGGGCCTTGACACCGGGGAGCTGTTTTTT

abundance: -
j_gene: TRBJ1-3
v_gene: TRBV9
d_gene: TRBD1
CDR3aa: CASSVSRGGLSGNTIYF
CDR3nt: TGTGCCAGCAGCGTATCACGAGGGGGCTTGTCTGGAAACACCATATATTTT

abundance: -
j_gene: TRBJ2-3
v_gene: TRBV5-1
d_gene: -
CDR3aa: CASSSTGEGGTDTQYF
CDR3nt: TGCGCCAGCAGTTCTACAGGGGAGGGGGGCACAGATACGCAGTATTTT

abundance: -
j_gene: TRBJ1-4
v_gene: TRBV6-2/TRBV6-3
d_gene: TRBD1
CDR3aa: CASTDRDRNEKLFF
CDR3nt: TGTGCCAGCACCGACCGGGACAGGAATGAAAAACTGTTTTTT

abundance: -
j_gene: TRBJ2-3
v_gene: TRBV6-2/TRBV6-3
d_gene: -
CDR3aa: CASSYLGPPTDTQYF
CDR3nt: TGTGCCAGCAGTTACCTCGGACCCCCCACAGATACGCAGTATTTT

abundance: many
j_gene: TRBJ2-5
v_gene: TRBV12-3/TRBV12-4
d_gene: -
CDR3aa: CASITSGIQETQYF
CDR3nt: TGTGCCAGCATTACTTCGGGAATCCAAGAGACCCAGTACTTC